This T cell receptor beta chain was sequenced in a study of control samples from healthy donors and cancer patients (dated by TCRdb to about 2020). The method behind the library was the immunoSEQ multiplex PCR assay. Not all clones reach the TCRdb copy of this immuneACCESS table, which keeps in-frame sequences only. Checked studies attribute under half of the gap to unresolved V genes and leave the rest unexplained. Recorded for this sample are around 120,000 clones; less than 95% of them occurred a single time. Clones ranked in the top ten supply about 3.5% of the sample. As concerns this clone: The antigen this receptor binds is unknown. No clone much larger than this one lies a single base away; base qualities are absent.

From the germline V gene, CDR1 is SNHLY and CDR2 is FYNNEI. Trimming leaves V shorter by 10 bases and J shorter by 7 bases, with the junction holding 7 bases beyond the gene matches. The CDR3 covers 13 residues, taking in both the cysteine and the phenylalanine. Left in the record is the CDR3 DNA by itself, 39 bases read in frame from the first base. The receptor was isolated from a man aged 25 to 45 in good health. Sequencing was performed on blood. The chain employs TRBV2 and TRBJ2-1, and 10 junction bases match TRBD1. The CDR3 corresponds to CATRDRGRNEQFF. The sequenced DNA is TGTGCCACCCGGGACAGGGGACGAAATGAGCAGTTCTTC.